The 25 T cell receptor beta chains presented below share a single source sample, sequenced in a study of blood T cell repertoires in COVID-19 (dated by TCRdb to between 2020 and 2021). Receptor amplification or capture employed the immunoSEQ multiplex PCR assay. The source is immuneACCESS, and TCRdb retained only in-frame sequences with V and J called. Part of the clones is not carried over; for the studies checked, unresolved V genes explain less than half of this, and the remainder is unexplained. The sample records hundreds of thousands of clones, more than 70% of which are singletons. Of the sample, roughly 6% falls within the top ten clones. Sequenced input: peripheral blood. These receptors all come from a woman between 25 and 40 years old with COVID-19, enrolled during active disease.

The chain has TRBV5-5 and TRBJ2-1; the D gene is possibly TRBD2 (6 bases). Germline V gene sequence: CDR1 SGHKS, CDR2 YYEKEE (reference sequence). CDR3 length: 16 residues. The ends were cut back, 1 base at V and 4 bases at J, with 15 bases in the middle. The chain's CDR3 is CASSLWGVQDYNEQFF. CDR3 nucleotide sequence: TGTGCCAGCAGCTTGTGGGGGGTCCAGGATTACAATGAGCAGTTCTTC. Variable domain in full (rest from reference TRBV5-5 and TRBJ2-1): DAGVTQSPTHLIKTRGQQVTLRCSPISGHKSVSWYQQVLGQGPQFIFQYYEKEERGRGNFPDRFSARQFPNYSSELNVNALLLGDSALYLCASSLWGVQDYNEQFFGPGTRLTVL.

DNA for the CDR3: TGTGCCAGCAGTGAGTCATCGGGGGGCACAGATACGCAGTATTTT. Translated, it gives CASSESSGGTDTQYF. The rearrangement uses TRBV25-1 and TRBJ2-3; a weak D match, TRBD2 (6 bases). Germline loops: CDR1 MGHDK, CDR2 SYGVNS. The V and J ends lost 3 bases and 1 base respectively, with 11 bases between them. This CDR3 has 15 amino acids.

The chain is built from TRBV9 and TRBJ1-2; D is ambiguous. Germline CDR1 SGDLS, CDR2 YYNGEE. Trimming took 4 bases from V and 5 from J, leaving 18 bases between them. This CDR3 spans 15 amino acids. The CDR3 sequence: CASSPGIGEVYGYTF. CDR3 nucleotides: TGTGCCAGCAGCCCTGGCATTGGTGAGGTTTATGGCTACACCTTC.

The chain combines TRBV29-1 with TRBJ1-1; D ambiguous. Germline-derived CDR1 and CDR2 are SQVTM and ANQGSEA. This CDR3 has 16 residues. V dropped 1 base and J dropped 0 bases, with 15 bases sitting between them. CDR3 amino acids: CSVEGGGNSMNTEAFF. The CDR3 DNA sequence: TGCAGCGTTGAAGGGGGAGGGAACAGCATGAACACTGAAGCTTTCTTT.

V is TRBV11-3 and J is TRBJ2-4; D not resolved. The V and J ends lost 7 bases and 0 bases respectively, with 4 bases between them. CDR3 length: 12 residues. Germline loops: CDR1 SGHNT, CDR2 YENEEA. CDR3 amino acids: CASIGAKNIQYF. The CDR3 nucleotides read TGTGCCAGCATCGGAGCCAAAAACATTCAGTACTTC. The full variable domain, completed using reference TRBV11-3 and TRBJ2-4, is EAGVVQSPRYKIIEKKQPVAFWCNPISGHNTLYWYLQNLGQGPELLIRYENEEAVDDSQLPKDRFSAERLKGVDSTLKIQPAELGDSAVYLCASIGAKNIQYFGAGTRLSVL.

This chain uses TRBV19 with TRBJ1-4; the D is unclear. Between the trimmed V and J ends, which lost 1 base and 6 bases, there was a span of 18 bases. The germline V gene encodes CDR1 LNHDA and CDR2 SQIVND (reference sequence). The CDR3 totals 17 residues. This CDR3 is CASSIASLTGGDEKLFF. The CDR3 DNA sequence: TGTGCCAGTAGTATAGCCTCCCTGACGGGTGGAGATGAAAAACTGTTTTTT. Drawing the rest from reference TRBV19 and TRBJ1-4, the complete variable domain is DGGITQSPKYLFRKEGQNVTLSCEQNLNHDAMYWYRQDPGQGLRLIYYSQIVNDFQKGDIAEGYSVSREKKESFPLTVTSAQKNPTAFYLCASSIASLTGGDEKLFFGSGTQLSVL.

The V and J genes are TRBV19 and TRBJ2-5; 11 bases align to TRBD2. V shed 7 bases and J 1 base; nucleotides not matched to a gene: 5. The CDR3 loop spans 15 amino acids. The V gene's germline CDR1 is LNHDA and CDR2 SQIVND (reference sequence). In DNA form, the CDR3 reads TGTGCCAGTACCCTTAGCGGGGGGGCCCAAGAGACCCAGTACTTC. This gives the protein CASTLSGGAQETQYF.

V and J are TRBV9 and TRBJ1-1; possibly TRBD1 for D (6 bases). Germline values: CDR1 SGDLS, CDR2 YYNGEE. The CDR3 runs 14 residues. Trimming pared 4 bases from V and 1 base from J, leaving 11 bases between. CDR3 bases: TGTGCCAGCAGCTTTGGGGGCGAGAACACTGAAGCTTTCTTT. It codes for CASSFGGENTEAFF.

V and J are TRBV5-5 and TRBJ2-5; no definite D call. The V end lost 4 bases, the J end lost 0 bases, and 7 bases lay between the germline ends. Per the germline V gene, CDR1 is SGHKS and CDR2 is YYEKEE (reference sequence). The CDR3 contains 13 residues. CDR3 sequence: CASSHRNQETQYF. CDR3 bases: TGTGCCAGCAGCCACAGAAACCAAGAGACCCAGTACTTC.

This clone was seen a single time. V and J are TRBV7-8 and TRBJ2-7, with D maybe TRBD2 (6 bases). Trimming removed 1 base at V and 5 bases at J, with 15 bases between. Looked up from germline, CDR1 is SGHVS and CDR2 is FQNEAQ. The CDR3 is made up of 15 amino acids. The CDR3 is CASSLVWPGVNEQYF. Written as DNA, the CDR3 is TGTGCCAGCAGCTTAGTTTGGCCGGGAGTCAACGAGCAGTACTTC.

The chain has TRBV24-1 and TRBJ1-2, with a weak D call TRBD1 (6 bases). With 0 bases removed from V and 5 bases from J, the gap between germline ends came to 18 bases. In germline, CDR1 is KGHDR, CDR2 SFDVKD. CDR3 length: 17 residues. CDR3 sequence (DNA): TGTGCCACCAGTGATTTGGACAGGCCTTCTCTTGGGTATGGCTACACCTTC. This translates into CATSDLDRPSLGYGYTF.

The chain has TRBV7-2 and TRBJ1-4; D gene ambiguous. The CDR3 extends over 15 amino acids. Trimming pared 2 bases from V and 8 bases from J, leaving 15 bases between. Germline values: CDR1 SGHTA, CDR2 FQGNSA. The CDR3 sequence is CASSLHGGKGEKLFF. The CDR3 region has the DNA TGTGCCAGCAGCTTACACGGAGGGAAGGGCGAAAAACTGTTTTTT.

The V call is TRBV18, the J call TRBJ1-2, with 9 bases matching TRBD1. Germline trimming cut 2 bases from V and 6 bases from J; bases unmatched to any gene: 7. CDR1 and CDR2 from the germline V gene are KGHSH and LQKENI. This CDR3 has 15 amino acids. The CDR3 DNA follows: TGTGCCAGCTCACCAGGGACAGGGAAAACGGATGGCTACACCTTC. Translated: CASSPGTGKTDGYTF.

The chain is built from TRBV6-2 or TRBV6-3 and TRBJ1-4; 8 nucleotides align to TRBD1. The CDR3 runs 18 residues. The germline CDR1 and CDR2 sequences are MNHEY and SVGEGT. Trimming removed 2 bases from V and 8 bases from J; junction bases left unmatched: 16. CDR3: CASSYEGWTGLYTEKLFF. CDR3 coding DNA: TGTGCCAGCAGTTACGAAGGATGGACAGGGTTGTACACCGAAAAACTGTTTTTT.

The chain combines TRBV4-1 with TRBJ2-3; unclear D gene. Germline CDR1 is MGHRA and CDR2 is YSYEKL. The germline V and J ends were trimmed by 0 bases and 6 bases, with 10 bases remaining between them. The length of the CDR3 is 14 residues. CDR3 in DNA: TGCGCCAGCAGCCAAGAAGGAGTGCTGGATACGCAGTATTTT. Its translation: CASSQEGVLDTQYF.

In nucleotides, the CDR3 is TGCGCCAGCAGCCCTTCAGGGTGGGAGGCGGGGGCCAACGTCCTGACTTTC. This encodes CASSPSGWEAGANVLTF. The rearrangement links TRBV4-1 to TRBJ2-6, with D possibly matching TRBD2 (6 bases). The CDR3 contains 17 residues. Germline CDR1 reads MGHRA; CDR2 reads YSYEKL. The V and J ends lost 4 bases and 4 bases respectively, with 17 bases between them.

The chain links TRBV20-1 to TRBJ2-1; 10 bases line up with TRBD2. CDR1 and CDR2 (germline): DFQATT, SNEGSKA (reference sequence). This CDR3 is 12 amino acids long. Germline trimming cut 3 bases from V and 10 bases from J; bases unmatched to any gene: 3. The CDR3 spells CSASGTSDEQFF. CDR3 nucleotides: TGCAGTGCTAGTGGGACTAGCGACGAGCAGTTCTTC.

The chain uses TRBV7-9 and TRBJ1-2; D is possibly TRBD1 (5 bases). Germline-derived CDR1 and CDR2 are SEHNR and FQNEAQ (reference sequence). CDR3 length: 13 residues. With 8 bases removed from V and 4 bases from J, the gap between germline ends came to 14 bases. CDR3 region: CASGLSGIYGYTF. CDR3 coding DNA: TGTGCCAGCGGGCTGTCAGGGATCTATGGCTACACCTTC.

The rearrangement links TRBV2 to TRBJ2-1; D gene unclear. The CDR3 has 14 residues. Trimming pared 7 bases from V and 6 bases from J, leaving 16 bases between. Germline V CDR1 and CDR2: SNHLY, FYNNEI. The CDR3 bases are TGTGCCAGCAAAGTGTCCTGGGCGCGCAATGAGCAGTTCTTC. This encodes CASKVSWARNEQFF.

The DNA for the CDR3 is TGTGCCAGCAGTGCTCCGGGACAGGGGGATCGAGCTTTCTTT. Residues: CASSAPGQGDRAFF. V gene TRBV2 combines with J gene TRBJ1-1; 11 positions agree with TRBD1. The ends lost 4 bases at V and 10 bases at J; junction bases unmatched: 8. Looked up from germline, CDR1 is SNHLY and CDR2 is FYNNEI. The CDR3 consists of 14 residues.

This sequence joins TRBV6-2 or TRBV6-3 and TRBJ2-3; TRBD1 matches 7 bases. The CDR3 is 15 residues long. Germline V gene data show CDR1 as MNHEY and CDR2 as SVGEGT. The J segment lost 1 base and the V segment lost 1 base, leaving 2 bases of the junction unmatched. As DNA, the CDR3 is TGTGCCAGCAGTTACTTGACAGGGCGCACAGATACGCAGTATTTT. Translated: CASSYLTGRTDTQYF.

The chain couples TRBV5-3 to TRBJ2-6; a possible D gene is TRBD2 (5 bases). TRBV5-3 is annotated as an ORF whose role is uncertain. The CDR3 has 15 amino acids. V dropped 3 bases and J dropped 4 bases, with 11 bases sitting between them. The CDR3: CARSWRPGGANVLTF. The CDR3, as DNA: TGTGCCAGAAGCTGGCGACCGGGAGGGGCCAACGTCCTGACTTTC.

CDR3 residues: CASSLGDSYTDTQYF. The CDR3 DNA sequence: TGTGCCAGCAGTTTGGGGGACTCCTACACAGATACGCAGTATTTT. This rearrangement joins TRBV28 to TRBJ2-3, with a possible D match to TRBD2 (6 bases). Germline CDR1 reads MDHEN; CDR2 reads SYDVKM. Trimming removed 3 bases at V and 2 bases at J, with 12 bases between. The CDR3 is 15 amino acids. The variable domain in full, completed from reference TRBV28 and TRBJ2-3, reads DVKVTQSSRYLVKRTGEKVFLECVQDMDHENMFWYRQDPGLGLRLIYFSYDVKMKEKGDIPEGYSVSREKKERFSLILESASTNQTSMYLCASSLGDSYTDTQYFGPGTRLTVL.

This chain links TRBV5-6 with TRBJ2-5; 13 positions match TRBD2. Germline assignment: CDR1 SGHDT and CDR2 YYEEEE. The ends lost 4 bases at V and 5 bases at J; junction bases unmatched: 8. The CDR3 sequence is 16 residues long. The CDR3 is CASSTWTSGSGETQYF. The DNA of the CDR3 is TGTGCCAGCAGCACCTGGACTAGCGGGAGCGGTGAGACCCAGTACTTC.

The chain employs TRBV9 and TRBJ2-2; tentatively, D is TRBD2 (6 bases). Germline values: CDR1 SGDLS, CDR2 YYNGEE. The length of the CDR3 is 21 residues. Trimming took off 0 bases at V and 0 bases at J, with 24 bases between the two ends. CDR3 residues: CASSVGLWKNPSATNTGELFF. CDR3 nucleotides: TGTGCCAGCAGCGTAGGATTATGGAAGAACCCTAGCGCAACGAACACCGGGGAGCTGTTTTTT.